This T cell receptor beta chain was recovered during a study of blood T cell repertoires in COVID-19 (TCRdb year 2020). Turning to the overall study: Samples covering the acute and convalescent phases of COVID-19 were provided by collaborators in the United States, Italy and Spain. The material from the prospective study consisted of cDNA or gDNA derived from T cells, B-cell-depleted T cells, or PBMCs. Deeply sampled blood TCRbeta repertoires from subjects exposed to, actively infected with, or recovered from COVID-19 were included in the dataset. The repertoires were made available in a free public database intended to serve as a resource for research on the immune response to SARS-CoV-2. The samples were drawn from the first 160 participants of the ongoing ImmuneRACE study and from some 1,300 subjects provided by 6 global collaborators. Sample metadata almost always included a de-identified subject ID, COVID-19 status, age in years and sex. Where available, HLA class I and class II types were obtained from metadata supplied by the sample provider rather than from assay-based typing.

CDR1 SGHRS and CDR2 YFSETQ are derived from the germline V gene. V and J are trimmed by 2 bases and 5 bases, and the gene matches miss 6 bases of the junction. Inclusive of the bounding cysteine and phenylalanine, the CDR3 is 16 residues long. Solely the CDR3 DNA is kept, with 48 bases framed from the first base. TCRbeta CDR3 regions were amplified from genomic DNA using the immunoSEQ Assay, a bias-controlled multiplex PCR. As for the original processing: Within the assay, amplification of reference gene primers was used to estimate how many nucleated cells each sample contained. To quantify the absolute abundance of each unique TCRbeta CDR3 rearrangement, sequence reads were collapsed and filtered. For each sample, productive Simpson clonality was calculated as the square root of Simpson's diversity index over productive rearrangements. TCRdb retrieved this table from immuneACCESS and kept in-frame rearrangements only. Not all clones are present; in checked studies, unresolved V genes account for under half, and no reason is known for the remainder. V and J calls and clone size are given by that table; D and trimming were obtained from the DNA. In this sample the table shows 400,000 or so clones, 80% to 90% of which occur a single time. Jointly, the top ten make up 0.9% to 1.2% of the sample.

Participants in the prospective study were aged roughly 18 to 89 years, lived in over 20 United States geographic areas, and enrolled through a virtual design. In the prospective study, cohorts were assigned on the basis of participant-reported clinical history obtained from a screening survey and a study questionnaire. ImmuneRACE Cohort 3 recovered participants were defined by two consecutive negative NP/OP PCR tests, healthcare professional clearance, or symptom resolution. In the prospective study, whole blood, serum and a nasopharyngeal or oropharyngeal swab were collected from each participant by mobile phlebotomists. Over an approximately 2-month period, participants in the prospective study had the option of providing additional blood draws and questionnaires. Before DNA extraction, blood samples from the prospective study were shipped at room temperature or frozen. Findings and caveats that apply to the study as a whole: Clinical and demographic metadata were provided uncurated, with the amount varying by source and participant.

Remarks on this clone: The specificity of this receptor is unknown. No per-base quality is available; no much larger clone lies one base away.

Sequenced: PBMCs or T cells enriched from blood (not recorded which). In this chain, TRBV5-1 is recombined with TRBJ2-5, and 13 junction bases match TRBD2. The origin of this receptor is a man under 40 who had recovered from COVID-19. The CDR3 has the sequence CASSFTSGRAWETQYF. The bases read TGCGCCAGCAGCTTTACTAGCGGGAGGGCCTGGGAGACCCAGTACTTC.